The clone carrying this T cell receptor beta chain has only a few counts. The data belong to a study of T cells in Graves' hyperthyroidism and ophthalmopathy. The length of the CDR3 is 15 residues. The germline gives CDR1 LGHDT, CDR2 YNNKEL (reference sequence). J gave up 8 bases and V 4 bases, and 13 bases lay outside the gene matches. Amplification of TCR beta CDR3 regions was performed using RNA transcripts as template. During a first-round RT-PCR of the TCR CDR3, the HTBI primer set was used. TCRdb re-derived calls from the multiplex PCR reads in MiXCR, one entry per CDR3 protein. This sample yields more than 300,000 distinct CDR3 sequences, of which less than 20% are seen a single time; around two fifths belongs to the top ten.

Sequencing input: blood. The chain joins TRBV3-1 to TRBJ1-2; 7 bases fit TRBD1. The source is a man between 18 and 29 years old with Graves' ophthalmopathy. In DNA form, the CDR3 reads TGTGCCAGCAGCCCTCAACAGGGGCGGATGGGCGGCTACACCTTC. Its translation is CASSPQQGRMGGYTF.